Each of the 5 T cell receptor beta chains below was sequenced from the same sample in a study of T-cell memory formation after mild COVID-19. From the 5' RACE reads, TCRdb called clonotypes with MiXCR, one entry per CDR3 protein. The sample consists of 250,000 to 350,000 distinct CDR3 sequences, roughly 21% of them appearing once. Source material: PBMCs or a T cell subset sorted from them (not recorded which). The source of these receptors is a man between 18 and 29 years old who had mild COVID-19 (a few samples of this study predate the infection). Cell type and time point are not known.

This clonotype was seen only once. CDR3: CASSTQGEGSPLHF. DNA for the CDR3: TGTGCCAGTAGTACACAGGGCGAGGGATCACCCCTCCACTTT. V gene TRBV19 combines with J gene TRBJ1-6, with D possibly matching TRBD1 (6 bases). V was trimmed by 4 bases and J by 10 bases, leaving 14 bases between them. The length of the CDR3 is 14 residues. CDR1 and CDR2 (germline): LNHDA, SQIVND (reference sequence).

The table lists this clonotype with a few counts. The DNA of the CDR3 is TGTGCCAGCAGCGTTGTTGCCCCGAGGACTGAAGCTTTCTTT. Its translation is CASSVVAPRTEAFF. The V call is TRBV7-9, the J call TRBJ1-1; D is undetermined. V lost 5 bases and J lost 5, with 15 bases in between. The CDR3 is 14 residues long. From germline, CDR1 is SEHNR and CDR2 FQNEAQ (reference sequence).

The chain links TRBV7-2 to TRBJ2-7; TRBD2 matches 8 bases. Germline loops: CDR1 SGHTA, CDR2 FQGNSA. This CDR3 spans 15 amino acids. V was pared by 0 bases and J by 5 bases, with 6 bases of the junction left unmatched. CDR3 coding DNA: TGTGCCAGCAGCTTAGCGGGGCGGGGGGTGGACGAGCAGTACTTC. It is translated as CASSLAGRGVDEQYF.

This clonotype was seen at least ten times. This chain uses TRBV5-4 with TRBJ1-6; the D is unclear. The CDR3 sequence is 12 residues long. Germline V gene lookup returns CDR1 SGHNT and CDR2 YYREEE (reference sequence). Trimming removed 4 bases at V and 5 bases at J, with 4 bases between. The CDR3 DNA reads as TGTGCCAGCAGCCTGGATAATTCACCCCTCCACTTT. Translation: CASSLDNSPLHF. Full variable domain (missing parts from reference TRBV5-4 and TRBJ1-6): ETGVTQSPTHLIKTRGQQVTLRCSSQSGHNTVSWYQQALGQGPQFIFQYYREEENGRGNFPPRFSGLQFPNYSSELNVNALELDDSALYLCASSLDNSPLHFGNGTRLTVT.

This clonotype was found a few times. The chain employs TRBV12-3 or TRBV12-4 and TRBJ2-1; D tentatively reads TRBD1 or TRBD2 (5 bases each). The CDR3 sequence is 14 residues long. V shed 5 bases and J shed 8 bases, with 16 bases lying between them. The CDR3 spells CASSVSGGGHEQFF. CDR3 nucleotides: TGTGCCAGCAGTGTTAGTGGGGGTGGGCATGAGCAGTTCTTC.